The clone carrying this T cell receptor beta chain was seen more than once but under ten times. Its antigen is unidentified. 60 Vbeta and 13 Jbeta primers were used in PCR. The assay was immunoSEQ multiplex PCR, and TCRdb's table has in-frame clones only and misses some. The data hold about 160,000 clones, with 63% observed a single time. Trimming left V 0 bases short and J 4 bases short, with 12 bases between. CDR1 is LNHNV and CDR2 is YYDKDF in the germline V gene (reference sequence). This CDR3 spans 15 amino acids. The data originate from a study of cytomegalovirus exposure and HLA in healthy donors. The study, taken as a whole, reports: Most sequenced TCRs were rare (though some public TCRs occurred in many donors).

The chain carries TRBV15 and TRBJ2-5; D may be TRBD2 (6 bases). Specimen: PBMCs. The TCR comes from a woman aged 60-75 years in good health and CMV-seropositive. CDR3 in DNA: TGTGCCACCAGCAGAGATGTTCTAGCGTTAGAGACCCAGTACTTC. Its protein is CATSRDVLALETQYF.